The TCR beta chain under discussion was sequenced for a study of blood T cell repertoires in COVID-19. Clones were read by immunoSEQ multiplex PCR, and TCRdb kept only the in-frame ones, dropping some. The top ten clones hold about 0.91% of a sample with around 470,000 clones, roughly nine tenths of them seen once. In germline, CDR1 is MGHDK, CDR2 SYGVNS. The CDR3 totals 15 residues. Trimming shortened V by 8 bases and J by 3 bases, and 18 bases separated the two germline ends. The chain uses TRBV25-1 and TRBJ2-3, with D tentatively TRBD1 (6 bases). The sequence was obtained from a man aged 18 to 29 with COVID-19, enrolled during active disease. Sample: peripheral blood. CDR3 region: CASHGQSNTTDTQYF. In nucleotides, the CDR3 is TGTGCCAGCCATGGACAGTCGAATACTACAGATACGCAGTATTTT.